Listed below are T cell receptor beta chains from one sample, sequenced in a study of radiotherapy plus CTLA-4 blockade in lung cancer. TCRdb's table, derived via immunoSEQ multiplex PCR, lists solely in-frame clones and lacks some. The sample carries approximately 60,000 clones, around three quarters recorded once. Sequencing was performed on peripheral blood, taken from a patient treated with radiotherapy plus ipilimumab. The receptor source for this set is a human donor with non-small cell lung cancer who had a complete response to radiotherapy plus ipilimumab. CDR3s include the opening cysteine and the closing phenylalanine or tryptophan. The D gene is left open where the match is weak. Size is omitted from some rows. Given values are once, few, many or a class for expanded clones.

TRBV18	TRBJ1-1	-	-	CASSEGFTTEAFF	TGTGCCAGCTCAGAGGGGTTTACGACTGAAGCTTTCTTT
TRBV29-1	TRBJ1-2	TRBD1	-	CSVVISRTGVYGYTF	TGCAGCGTTGTGATCTCGAGGACAGGGGTGTATGGCTACACCTTC
TRBV4-1	TRBJ2-1	TRBD1	-	CASSHRTGIYNEQFF	TGCGCCAGCAGTCATCGGACAGGGATCTACAATGAGCAGTTCTTC
TRBV19	TRBJ2-3	TRBD2	-	CATSLANTDTQYF	TGTGCCACCTCACTAGCGAACACAGATACGCAGTATTTT
TRBV5-1	TRBJ1-5	-	-	CASSPTGLSQPQHF	TGCGCCAGCAGCCCCACAGGGTTAAGCCAGCCCCAGCATTTT
TRBV6-5	TRBJ2-1	TRBD1	-	CASSGQGTYNEQFF	TGTGCCAGCAGCGGACAGGGGACATACAATGAGCAGTTCTTC
TRBV6-1	TRBJ1-1	-	-	CASRPGGVGAFF	TGTGCCAGCAGGCCTGGGGGGGTAGGTGCTTTCTTT
TRBV11-3	TRBJ1-4	-	-	CASSSSGRNEKLFF	TGTGCCAGCAGCTCCTCGGGACGTAATGAAAAACTGTTTTTT
TRBV10-3	TRBJ2-1	TRBD2	-	CATAGTSGAVDEQFF	TGTGCCACCGCCGGGACTAGCGGCGCGGTGGATGAGCAGTTCTTC
TRBV6-5	TRBJ1-1	-	-	CASSYPDRRRAFF	TGTGCCAGCAGTTATCCCGACAGGCGAAGAGCTTTCTTT
TRBV19	TRBJ2-7	-	-	CASSDRYEQYF	TGTGCCAGTAGTGATCGCTACGAGCAGTACTTC
TRBV10-3	TRBJ2-2	TRBD1	once	CAISESKVGTGGDTGELFF	TGTGCCATCAGTGAGTCGAAAGTGGGAACAGGGGGCGATACCGGGGAGCTGTTTTTT
TRBV27	TRBJ2-5	-	-	CASSQKTEETQYF	TGTGCCAGCAGTCAAAAAACTGAAGAGACCCAGTACTTC
TRBV4-1	TRBJ1-3	-	few	CASSRQADAGNTIYF	TGCGCCAGCAGCCGCCAGGCCGACGCTGGAAACACCATATATTTT
TRBV29-1	TRBJ1-1	-	-	CSVLQRNTEAFF	TGCAGCGTCCTACAGAGGAACACTGAAGCTTTCTTT
TRBV6-6	TRBJ1-4	-	-	CASSYRGSSSEKLFF	TGTGCCAGCAGTTACAGGGGTAGTAGTAGTGAAAAACTGTTTTTT
TRBV11-2	TRBJ1-1	TRBD1	-	CASSQFPGQGLNTEAFF	TGTGCCAGCAGCCAATTCCCGGGACAGGGTTTGAACACTGAAGCTTTCTTT
TRBV7-8	TRBJ1-2	-	-	CASSLGWGYGYTF	TGTGCCAGCAGCCTTGGCTGGGGATATGGCTACACCTTC
TRBV5-1	TRBJ1-5	-	-	CASSLEGQPNQPQHF	TGCGCCAGCAGCTTGGAAGGGCAGCCCAATCAGCCCCAGCATTTT
TRBV7-9	TRBJ2-1	-	once	CASSSLDRNYNEQFF	TGTGCCAGCAGCTCCCTCGACAGGAACTACAATGAGCAGTTCTTC
TRBV19	TRBJ1-2	-	-	CASSNPQTNYGYTF	TGTGCCAGTAGCAACCCCCAGACTAACTATGGCTACACCTTC
TRBV11-2	TRBJ1-1	-	-	CASSSFRDSTEAFF	TGTGCCAGCAGCTCTTTCCGGGACTCCACTGAAGCTTTCTTT
TRBV15	TRBJ2-1	-	-	CATSREAVTYNEQFF	TGTGCCACCAGCAGAGAAGCGGTGACCTACAATGAGCAGTTCTTC
TRBV6-1	TRBJ2-1	TRBD1	-	CASSPRQGGRYEQFF	TGTGCCAGCAGTCCTCGACAGGGGGGCCGATATGAGCAGTTCTTC
TRBV4-1	TRBJ2-5	TRBD1	-	CASKSNPGTGQETQYF	TGCGCCAGCAAATCTAATCCCGGGACAGGTCAAGAGACCCAGTACTTC
TRBV19	TRBJ2-5	-	few	CASSIAGTPSRGTQYF	TGTGCCAGTAGTATTGCCGGGACACCGAGTCGTGGGACCCAGTACTTC
TRBV7-2	TRBJ2-7	TRBD1	medium-sized	CASSLQGDSYEQYF	TGTGCCAGCAGCTTACAGGGGGACTCCTACGAGCAGTACTTC
TRBV7-6	TRBJ2-3	-	-	CASSSRLGQDTQYF	TGTGCCAGCAGCTCCAGACTGGGGCAAGATACGCAGTATTTT
TRBV30	TRBJ2-3	-	-	CAWCLGADTQYF	TGTGCCTGGTGCCTGGGGGCAGATACGCAGTATTTT
TRBV7-2	TRBJ2-4	-	-	CASSLRTGPQYF	TGTGCCAGCAGCTTAAGGACGGGGCCGCAGTACTTC
TRBV6-6	TRBJ1-2	TRBD1	-	CASSYSNQGGDGYTF	TGTGCCAGCAGTTACTCAAACCAGGGGGGAGATGGCTACACCTTC
TRBV19	TRBJ1-2	-	-	CASTLGASGQYGYTF	TGTGCCAGTACCCTCGGGGCCAGCGGACAGTATGGCTACACCTTC
TRBV2	TRBJ2-1	-	few	CASALGSYNEQFF	TGTGCCAGCGCACTTGGCTCCTACAATGAGCAGTTCTTC
TRBV15	TRBJ1-2	-	-	CATSSGLNLYGYTF	TGTGCCACCAGTTCGGGGCTGAACCTCTATGGCTACACCTTC
TRBV5-4	TRBJ2-3	-	-	CASSSGTTTDTQYF	TGTGCCAGCAGCTCCGGTACTACAACAGATACGCAGTATTTT
TRBV15	TRBJ2-2	TRBD2	-	CATSSSGTSGTKGGELFF	TGTGCCACCAGCAGTTCTGGGACTAGCGGGACCAAGGGCGGGGAGCTGTTTTTT
TRBV4-1	TRBJ2-3	TRBD2	-	CASSQINSGVETTDTQYF	TGCGCCAGCAGCCAAATCAATAGCGGGGTAGAGACCACAGATACGCAGTATTTT
TRBV30	TRBJ1-2	-	-	CAWSRRIDYGYTF	TGTGCCTGGAGTCGGCGCATTGACTATGGCTACACCTTC
TRBV7-2	TRBJ1-3	-	-	CASSPGRASGNTIYF	TGTGCCAGCAGCCCGGGCAGGGCATCTGGAAACACCATATATTTT
TRBV6-5	TRBJ1-2	-	-	CASSPQWTVRGYTF	TGTGCCAGCAGTCCGCAATGGACAGTCCGGGGCTACACCTTC
TRBV5-1	TRBJ1-6	-	-	CASSQGLNNSPLHF	TGCGCCAGCAGCCAAGGACTGAATAATTCACCCCTCCACTTT
TRBV27	TRBJ1-2	-	-	CASSLRGSHGYTF	TGTGCCAGCAGTTTGCGGGGAAGCCATGGCTACACCTTC